Listed below are T cell receptor beta chains from one sample, sequenced in a study of blood T cell repertoires in COVID-19. Measured with immunoSEQ multiplex PCR; TCRdb has only the in-frame clones, and not every one. The sample has more than 300,000 clones, 90% seen once. The material sequenced was PBMCs or T cells enriched from blood (not recorded which). These TCRs come from a woman younger than 45 who had been exposed to COVID-19. CDR3s include the opening cysteine and the closing phenylalanine or tryptophan. A D gene is named only where the DNA matches it firmly. Some rows have no size entry. The others give once, few or many, or a class for an expanded clone.

V gene	clone size	D gene	J gene	CDR3 DNA	CDR3 protein
TRBV27	.	TRBD2	TRBJ2-7	TGTGCCAGCAGTCCATATATGGGAACGGGACTAGCGGGCTCCTACGAGCAGTACTTC	CASSPYMGTGLAGSYEQYF
TRBV11-2	.	.	TRBJ1-5	TGTGCCAGCAGCCTAACCCCCCGGGACACCAGCAATCAGCCCCAGCATTTT	CASSLTPRDTSNQPQHF
TRBV2	.	TRBD1	TRBJ1-2	TGTGCCAGCACCCTAGAGGGACAGGGAGGTGGCTACACCTTC	CASTLEGQGGGYTF
TRBV4-3	.	TRBD1	TRBJ1-6	TGCGCCAGCAGCAACGACAGGGCCTATAATTCACCCCTCCACTTT	CASSNDRAYNSPLHF
TRBV7-9	.	.	TRBJ1-5	TGTGCCAGCAGCTCTGGGGGGAATCAGCCCCAGCATTTT	CASSSGGNQPQHF
TRBV9	.	TRBD1	TRBJ1-1	TGTGCCAGCAGCGTGAACCGGGACAGGGGGTTGAACACTGAAGCTTTCTTT	CASSVNRDRGLNTEAFF
TRBV10-3	.	.	TRBJ1-1	TGTGCCATCAGTGAGTCTGCGGGGGTCCATACTGAAGCTTTCTTT	CAISESAGVHTEAFF
TRBV6-5	.	.	TRBJ2-7	TGTGCCAGCAGCCTCATAGGGGAGGACGCCGAGCAGTACTTC	CASSLIGEDAEQYF
TRBV5-6	once	TRBD1	TRBJ1-4	TGTGCCAGCAGCGGTTACAGGGGTCGGAATGAAAAACTGTTTTTT	CASSGYRGRNEKLFF
TRBV6-4	.	.	TRBJ1-6	TGTGCCAGCAGTGAAACAGGGATTCACTATAATTCACCCCTCCACTTT	CASSETGIHYNSPLHF
TRBV5-1	.	.	TRBJ1-4	TGCGCCAGCAGCGGAGGGGGAGGGGATGAAAAACTGTTTTTT	CASSGGGGDEKLFF
TRBV21-1	few	.	TRBJ1-2	TGTGCCAGCAGCGATAAATGGGGGCTAAGCAGGTGCTATGGCTACACCTTC	CASSDKWGLSRCYGYTF
TRBV24-1	.	TRBD1	TRBJ1-2	TGTGCCACCAGTGATTTCGGACAGGGGGTAGATGGCTACACCTTC	CATSDFGQGVDGYTF
TRBV27	.	.	TRBJ2-7	TGTGCCAGCAGGGCTCTCTACCGGGACATCTCCTACGAGCAGTACTTC	CASRALYRDISYEQYF
TRBV9	.	.	TRBJ1-1	TGTGCCAGCAGCCCGGGTCTTTCTTCAATGAACACTGAAGCTTTCTTT	CASSPGLSSMNTEAFF